Below, 27 T cell receptor beta chains from the same sample are listed, as sequenced in a study of control samples from healthy donors and cancer patients. TCRdb keeps only in-frame clones here, not all; method: immunoSEQ multiplex PCR. The table has some 130,000 clones, over 75% seen once. The sample taken for sequencing was blood. These TCRs come from a man in his forties or fifties in good health.

The CDR3 DNA follows: TGTGCCAGCAGCCCGGGGGAGGGCCGGGAGACCCAGTACTTC. This codes for CASSPGEGRETQYF. The chain combines TRBV5-8 with TRBJ2-5; 7 bases match TRBD2. Germline CDR1 reads SGHTS; CDR2 reads YDEGEE. After removal of 4 bases from V and 5 bases from J, the junction contained 8 bases not matched to a gene. There are 14 residues in the CDR3.

The chain combines TRBV5-6 with TRBJ2-7, with TRBD1 identical over 8 bases. V dropped 0 bases and J dropped 13; count of bases not matched to a gene: 6. The germline V gene encodes CDR1 SGHDT and CDR2 YYEEEE. CDR3 size: 12 residues. In DNA, the CDR3 is TGTGCCAGCAGCTTGGCCGGGGGACAGGCATACTTC. Translated, it gives CASSLAGGQAYF.

As to this clone: Different DNA sequences within this sample yield the same CDR3. This chain links TRBV4-2 with TRBJ2-7; tentatively, D is TRBD1 (5 bases). Trimming took off 0 bases at V and 3 bases at J, with 9 bases between the two ends. The CDR3 extends over 14 amino acids. Germline CDR1 is LGHNA and CDR2 is YNFKEQ. The CDR3 DNA is TGTGCCAGCAGCCAAGAAGATAGGGGCTACGAGCAGTACTTC. Translating it yields CASSQEDRGYEQYF.

V is TRBV7-8 and J is TRBJ1-4, with a possible D match to TRBD1 (6 bases). Trimming removed 1 base from V and 6 bases from J, with 12 bases in between. The CDR3 consists of 15 residues. From germline, CDR1 is SGHVS and CDR2 FQNEAQ. The CDR3 DNA is TGTGCCAGCAGCTTAGGTATAGGGGGTGATGAAAAACTGTTTTTT. This gives the protein CASSLGIGGDEKLFF.

The V gene is TRBV7-8, the J gene TRBJ1-2, with a tentative D call TRBD1 (5 bases). The CDR3 extends over 16 amino acids. The germline V gene encodes CDR1 SGHVS and CDR2 FQNEAQ. The V and J ends lost 4 bases and 0 bases respectively, with 15 bases between them. The CDR3 protein is CASSSGGYGANYGYTF. Here the CDR3 DNA reads TGTGCCAGCAGCTCGGGGGGATATGGCGCTAACTATGGCTACACCTTC.

This chain uses TRBV5-8 with TRBJ1-6, with D perhaps matching TRBD1 (5 bases). The length of the CDR3 is 13 residues. Looked up from germline, CDR1 is SGHTS and CDR2 is YDEGEE. With 4 bases removed from V and 5 bases from J, the gap between germline ends came to 7 bases. The CDR3 region is CASSTDNNSPLHF. The CDR3 DNA sequence: TGTGCCAGCAGCACGGACAATAATTCACCCCTCCACTTT. Supplemented by reference TRBV5-8 and TRBJ1-6, the full variable domain reads EAGVTQSPTHLIKTRGQQATLRCSPISGHTSVYWYQQALGLGLQFLLWYDEGEERNRGNFPPRFSGRQFPNYSSELNVNALELEDSALYLCASSTDNNSPLHFGNGTRLTVT.

As concerns this clone: Its ends do not fully match the called genes, so a read error is possible. The chain carries TRBV7-7 and TRBJ2-5; D is possibly TRBD1 (6 bases). CDR3 size: 13 residues. The germline CDR1 and CDR2 sequences are SSHAT and FNYEAQ (reference sequence). The CDR3 spells CASSLLRGETQYF. The CDR3 coding sequence is TGTGCTAGCAGCCTGCTAAGGGGGGAGACCCAGTACTTC.

The J gene is TRBJ1-5, the V gene TRBV20-1, with D unresolved. This CDR3 is 11 amino acids long. Trimming pared 3 bases from V and 7 bases from J, leaving 7 bases between. Germline V CDR1 and CDR2: DFQATT, SNEGSKA (reference sequence). CDR3 nucleotides: TGCAGTGCTAGGGGTGGACAGCCCCAGCATTTT. Protein: CSARGGQPQHF.

The chain has TRBV6-6 and TRBJ1-1; the D is unclear. Trimming shortened V by 6 bases and J by 0 bases, and 11 bases separated the two germline ends. Germline V gene sequence: CDR1 MNHNY, CDR2 SVGAGI (reference sequence). CDR3 size: 14 residues. The CDR3 spells CASRDTALNTEAFF. The CDR3 DNA reads TGTGCCAGCAGGGATACAGCTTTGAACACTGAAGCTTTCTTT.

This clone appeared a single time. V usage is TRBV2 and J usage is TRBJ1-5; TRBD1 aligns across 7 bases. Unmatched junction bases numbered 6, after V lost 7 bases and J lost 3 bases. CDR1 SNHLY and CDR2 FYNNEI come from the germline V gene. The CDR3 contains 14 residues. The CDR3 coding sequence is TGTGCCAGCAATTGGGACAGCTCCAATCAGCCCCAGCATTTT. Translated, it gives CASNWDSSNQPQHF.

The chain uses TRBV18 and TRBJ1-1; 7 bases match TRBD1. This CDR3 comprises 16 residues. Germline assignment: CDR1 KGHSH and CDR2 LQKENI. Germline trimming cut 2 bases from V and 0 bases from J; bases unmatched to any gene: 6. The CDR3 is CASSPATGDLNTEAFF. CDR3 coding DNA: TGTGCCAGCTCACCAGCCACAGGGGATTTGAACACTGAAGCTTTCTTT.

This clone occurred once. In DNA, the CDR3 is TGTGCCAGCAGTACCAGACAGGGTATGGTAGGAACTGAAGCTTTCTTT. Protein product: CASSTRQGMVGTEAFF. The V call is TRBV2, the J call TRBJ1-1; 7 positions match TRBD1. The CDR3 has 16 amino acids. Trimming at V came to 5 bases and at J to 5 bases, leaving 14 bases not matched to a gene. From germline, CDR1 is SNHLY and CDR2 FYNNEI.

The gene calls are TRBV30 and TRBJ2-1; TRBD1 matches 11 bases. This CDR3 is 16 amino acids long. Trimming took 2 bases from V and 4 from J; bases not matched to a gene: 7. CDR1 is GTSNPN, CDR2 SVGIG, per germline (reference sequence). CDR3 bases: TGTGCCTGGAGTCGAGGACAGGGGGCGGTTTACAATGAGCAGTTCTTC. This sequence encodes CAWSRGQGAVYNEQFF.

V and J are TRBV9 and TRBJ2-7; a possible D gene is TRBD2 (6 bases). The CDR3 runs 12 residues. V dropped 4 bases and J dropped 5 bases, with 10 bases sitting between them. Germline CDR1 SGDLS, CDR2 YYNGEE. CDR3 sequence: CASSSLANEQYF. The DNA of the CDR3 is TGTGCCAGCAGCTCACTAGCAAACGAGCAGTACTTC.

This clone was seen a few times. The chain is built from TRBV4-1 and TRBJ1-4; D not resolved. The CDR3 runs to 17 residues. V was pared by 3 bases and J by 0 bases, with 14 bases between. CDR1 and CDR2 (germline): MGHRA, YSYEKL. The CDR3 loop is CASSHSHPPATNEKLFF. In DNA, the CDR3 is TGCGCCAGCAGCCATTCCCACCCGCCAGCAACTAATGAAAAACTGTTTTTT.

The genes are TRBV5-1 and TRBJ1-1, with a possible D match to TRBD1 (5 bases). The CDR3 has 19 residues. V lost 4 bases to trimming and J lost 1 base, with 26 bases between them. CDR1 is SGHRS and CDR2 is YFSETQ in the germline V gene. The CDR3 nucleotides read TGCGCCAGCAGCCGGAGCACTTGGGACTGGAAAAATTGGAACACTGAAGCTTTCTTT. Translating it yields CASSRSTWDWKNWNTEAFF.

The rearrangement joins TRBV6-2 or TRBV6-3 to TRBJ1-6, with D possibly TRBD1 on 6 matching bases. V lost 4 bases, J lost 4 bases, and 20 bases lay in between. CDR1 and CDR2 from the germline V gene are MNHEY and SVGEGT. The CDR3 is 18 residues long. The CDR3 nucleotides are TGTGCCAGCAGTTCAATAATAAACCGGGACATATATAATTCACCCCTCCACTTT. It codes for CASSSIINRDIYNSPLHF.

The rearrangement links TRBV10-2 to TRBJ1-1, with TRBD1 as a possible D gene (5 bases). In germline, CDR1 is WSHSY, CDR2 SAAADI. Trimming took off 7 bases at V and 0 bases at J, with 15 bases between the two ends. This CDR3 is built from 15 residues. The CDR3 is CASTKGGTVNTEAFF. In nucleotides, the CDR3 is TGCGCCAGCACCAAGGGAGGGACGGTGAACACTGAAGCTTTCTTT.

This chain joins TRBV29-1 and TRBJ1-4; 7 bases align to TRBD1. J was trimmed by 4 bases and V by 1 base; bases with no gene match: 6. In germline, CDR1 is SQVTM, CDR2 ANQGSEA. The CDR3 is 15 amino acids. The CDR3 bases are TGCAGCGTTGAAGGTTTAGGGACAGATAATGAAAAACTGTTTTTT. Protein product: CSVEGLGTDNEKLFF.

The gene calls are TRBV30 and TRBJ2-5; D is perhaps TRBD1 (6 bases). The CDR3 is 12 amino acids. The V and J ends lost 2 bases and 5 bases respectively, with 9 bases between them. Per the germline V gene, CDR1 is GTSNPN and CDR2 is SVGIG (reference sequence). The CDR3 protein is CAWSRGFETQYF. The CDR3 DNA follows: TGTGCCTGGAGTAGGGGGTTCGAGACCCAGTACTTC.

The chain recombines TRBV5-4 with TRBJ1-2; D remains unclear. The CDR3 runs 11 residues. V was shortened by 0 bases and J by 12 bases, with 9 bases between the two germline ends. The germline V gene encodes CDR1 SGHNT and CDR2 YYREEE (reference sequence). The chain's CDR3 is CASSLGTADTF. CDR3 nucleotide sequence: TGTGCCAGCAGCTTGGGAACAGCCGACACCTTC.

This chain uses TRBV29-1 with TRBJ2-5; 10 bases are a match to TRBD1. This CDR3 is built from 13 residues. V trimming: 3 bases; J trimming: 3 bases; junction bases outside the gene matches: 1. CDR1 and CDR2 (germline): SQVTM, ANQGSEA. CDR3 DNA sequence: TGCAGCGTTGAGGACAGGGGGAAAGAGACCCAGTACTTC. This translates into CSVEDRGKETQYF.

V usage is TRBV7-3 and J usage is TRBJ1-2, with D tentatively TRBD1 (6 bases). Germline CDR1 SGHTA, CDR2 FQGTGA. CDR3 length: 16 amino acids. Trimming removed 5 bases at V and 6 bases at J, with 22 bases between. CDR3 loop: CASSPTPTGWRHGYTF. The CDR3, as DNA: TGTGCCAGCAGCCCTACCCCGACAGGCTGGCGACATGGCTACACCTTC.

V is TRBV5-1 and J is TRBJ2-7; tentatively, D is TRBD1 (6 bases). This CDR3 comprises 13 residues. Germline CDR1 is SGHRS and CDR2 is YFSETQ. The V end lost 2 bases, the J end lost 3 bases, and 9 bases lay between the germline ends. The CDR3 region is CASSLGQIYEQYF. CDR3 DNA: TGCGCCAGCAGCTTAGGACAGATCTACGAGCAGTACTTC. Based on the CDR3 plus reference TRBV5-1 and TRBJ2-7, the full variable domain is KAGVTQTPRYLIKTRGQQVTLSCSPISGHRSVSWYQQTPGQGLQFLFEYFSETQRNKGNFPGRFSGRQFSNSRSEMNVSTLELGDSALYLCASSLGQIYEQYFGPGTRLTVT.

V usage is TRBV2 and J usage is TRBJ1-6; 7 bases fit TRBD1. The junction had 6 bases not matched to a gene; V was cut back by 3 bases and J by 1 base. The CDR3 is made up of 17 amino acids. Germline V gene lookup returns CDR1 SNHLY and CDR2 FYNNEI. In DNA form, the CDR3 reads TGTGCCAGCAGTGAGTTGGCAGGGGGGTCCTATAATTCACCCCTCCACTTT. Translation: CASSELAGGSYNSPLHF.

This chain connects TRBV18 to TRBJ1-4; the match to TRBD1 covers 8 bases. The CDR3 contains 14 residues. Germline V gene data show CDR1 as KGHSH and CDR2 as LQKENI. V was clipped by 4 bases and J by 10 bases; unmatched bases: 8. DNA of the CDR3: TGTGCCAGCTCACATGCGGACAGGGTGGGAAAACTGTTTTTT. Its translation: CASSHADRVGKLFF. Together with reference TRBV18 and TRBJ1-4, the CDR3 gives the full variable domain: NAGVMQNPRHLVRRRGQEARLRCSPMKGHSHVYWYRQLPEEGLKFMVYLQKENIIDESGMPKERFSAEFPKEGPSILRIQQVVRGDSAAYFCASSHADRVGKLFFGSGTQLSVL.

The chain combines TRBV2 with TRBJ2-5, with 16 bases identical to TRBD2. CDR1 is SNHLY and CDR2 is FYNNEI in the germline V gene. The CDR3 spans 18 residues. The V and J ends lost 5 bases and 1 base, in that order; junction bases with no gene match: 7. CDR3 sequence (DNA): TGTGCCAGCAGTCAATCCGGGACTAGCGGGGGGGGCCAAGAGACCCAGTACTTC. As protein: CASSQSGTSGGGQETQYF.